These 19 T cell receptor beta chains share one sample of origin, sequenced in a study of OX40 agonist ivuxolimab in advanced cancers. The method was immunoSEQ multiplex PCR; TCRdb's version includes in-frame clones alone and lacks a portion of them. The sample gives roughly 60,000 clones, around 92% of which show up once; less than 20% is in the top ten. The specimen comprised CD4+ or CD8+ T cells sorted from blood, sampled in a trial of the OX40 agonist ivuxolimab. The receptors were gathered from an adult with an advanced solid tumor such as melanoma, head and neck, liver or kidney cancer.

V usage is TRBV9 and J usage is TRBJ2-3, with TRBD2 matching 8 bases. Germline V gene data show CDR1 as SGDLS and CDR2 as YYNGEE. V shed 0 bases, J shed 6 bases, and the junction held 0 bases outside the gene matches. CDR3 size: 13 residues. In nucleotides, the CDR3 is TGTGCCAGCAGCGTAGGCGGGAGGGATACGCAGTATTTT. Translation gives CASSVGGRDTQYF.

The CDR3 nucleotides are TGCAGCGTCCCCACCCCGGGACAAACCTACGAGCAGTACTTC. Translated, it gives CSVPTPGQTYEQYF. This chain joins TRBV29-1 and TRBJ2-7, with D possibly being TRBD1 (6 bases). The CDR3 sequence is 14 residues long. CDR1 SQVTM and CDR2 ANQGSEA come from the germline V gene. Trimming left V 6 bases short and J 2 bases short, with 17 bases between.

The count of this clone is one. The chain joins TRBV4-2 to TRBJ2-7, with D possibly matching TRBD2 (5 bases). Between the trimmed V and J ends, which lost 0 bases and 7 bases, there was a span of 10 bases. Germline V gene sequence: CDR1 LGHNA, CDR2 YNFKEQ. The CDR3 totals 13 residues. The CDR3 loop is CASSQDRGWEQYF. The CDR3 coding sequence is TGTGCCAGCAGCCAAGATCGCGGGTGGGAGCAGTACTTC.

CDR3 sequence (DNA): TGTGCCAGCAGCTTAATCGTCGTTGGGACTTTGAAGTTCTTC. It yields the protein CASSLIVVGTLKFF. The chain links TRBV11-2 to TRBJ2-1; maybe TRBD2 (6 bases). CDR3 length: 14 residues. Germline CDR1 and CDR2: SGHAT and FQNNGV. Trimming stripped 2 bases from V and 14 bases from J, with 19 bases between.

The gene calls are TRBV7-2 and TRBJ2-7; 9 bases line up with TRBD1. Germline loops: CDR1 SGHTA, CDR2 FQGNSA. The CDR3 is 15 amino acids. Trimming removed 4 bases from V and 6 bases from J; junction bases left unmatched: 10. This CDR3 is CASSYGQGIFGEQYF. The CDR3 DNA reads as TGTGCCAGCAGCTACGGACAGGGGATCTTCGGCGAGCAGTACTTC.

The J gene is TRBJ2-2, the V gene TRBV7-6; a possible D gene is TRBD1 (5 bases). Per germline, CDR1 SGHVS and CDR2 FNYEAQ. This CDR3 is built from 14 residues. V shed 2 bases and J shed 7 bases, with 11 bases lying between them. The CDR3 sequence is CASSLSGFDGELFF. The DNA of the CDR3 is TGTGCCAGCAGCTTATCAGGGTTCGACGGGGAGCTGTTTTTT.

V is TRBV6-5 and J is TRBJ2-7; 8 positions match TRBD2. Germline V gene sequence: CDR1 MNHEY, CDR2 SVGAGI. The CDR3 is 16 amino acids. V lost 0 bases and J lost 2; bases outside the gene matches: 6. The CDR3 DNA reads TGTGCCAGCAGTTACTCAGGTAGCGGGACGGCCTACGAGCAGTACTTC. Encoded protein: CASSYSGSGTAYEQYF.

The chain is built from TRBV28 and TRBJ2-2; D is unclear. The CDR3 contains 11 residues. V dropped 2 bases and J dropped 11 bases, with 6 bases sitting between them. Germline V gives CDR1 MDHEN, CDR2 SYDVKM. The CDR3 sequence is CASSLRGELFF. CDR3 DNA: TGTGCCAGCAGTTTACGCGGCGAGCTGTTTTTT.

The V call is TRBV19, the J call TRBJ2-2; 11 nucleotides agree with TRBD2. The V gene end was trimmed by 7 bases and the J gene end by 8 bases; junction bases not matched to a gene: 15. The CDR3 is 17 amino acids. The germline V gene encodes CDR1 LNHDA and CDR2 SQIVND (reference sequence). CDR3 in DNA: TGTGCCAGTAACGGTTGGGGATTAGCGGGAGGGCCTGGGGAGCTGTTTTTT. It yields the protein CASNGWGLAGGPGELFF.

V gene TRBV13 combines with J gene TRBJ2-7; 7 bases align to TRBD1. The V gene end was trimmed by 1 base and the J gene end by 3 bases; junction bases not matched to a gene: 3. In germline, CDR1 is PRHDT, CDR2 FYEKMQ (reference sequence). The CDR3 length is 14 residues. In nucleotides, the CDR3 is TGTGCCAGCAGCTTAGTGGGACAGAACTACGAGCAGTACTTC. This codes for CASSLVGQNYEQYF. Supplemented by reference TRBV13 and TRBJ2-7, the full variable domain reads AAGVIQSPRHLIKEKRETATLKCYPIPRHDTVYWYQQGPGQDPQFLISFYEKMQSDKGSIPDRFSAQQFSDYHSELNMSSLELGDSALYFCASSLVGQNYEQYFGPGTRLTVT.

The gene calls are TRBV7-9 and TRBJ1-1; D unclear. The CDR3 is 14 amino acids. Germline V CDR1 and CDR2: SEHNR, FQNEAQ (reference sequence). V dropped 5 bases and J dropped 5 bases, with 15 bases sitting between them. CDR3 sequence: CASSPRWSRTEAFF. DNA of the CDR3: TGTGCCAGCAGCCCCCGCTGGAGTAGGACTGAAGCTTTCTTT.

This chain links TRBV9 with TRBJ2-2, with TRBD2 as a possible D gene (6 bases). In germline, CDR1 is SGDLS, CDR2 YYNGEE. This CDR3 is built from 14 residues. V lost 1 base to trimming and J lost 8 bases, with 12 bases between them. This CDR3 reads CASSVFGLAGELFF. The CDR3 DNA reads TGTGCCAGCAGCGTATTTGGGCTAGCGGGGGAGCTGTTTTTT.

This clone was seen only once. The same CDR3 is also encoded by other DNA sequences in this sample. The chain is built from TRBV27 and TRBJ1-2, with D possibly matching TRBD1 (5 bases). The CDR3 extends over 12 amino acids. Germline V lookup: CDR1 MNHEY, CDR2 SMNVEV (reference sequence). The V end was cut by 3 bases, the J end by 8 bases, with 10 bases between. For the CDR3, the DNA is TGTGCCAGCAGTTTGAAGGGGTCCGGCTACACCTTC. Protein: CASSLKGSGYTF.

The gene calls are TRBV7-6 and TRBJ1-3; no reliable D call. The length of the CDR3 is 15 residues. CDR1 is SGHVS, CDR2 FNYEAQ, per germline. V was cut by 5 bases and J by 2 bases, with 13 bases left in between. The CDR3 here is CASSLFGPPGNTIYF. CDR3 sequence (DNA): TGTGCCAGCAGCCTTTTCGGACCCCCTGGAAACACCATATATTTT.

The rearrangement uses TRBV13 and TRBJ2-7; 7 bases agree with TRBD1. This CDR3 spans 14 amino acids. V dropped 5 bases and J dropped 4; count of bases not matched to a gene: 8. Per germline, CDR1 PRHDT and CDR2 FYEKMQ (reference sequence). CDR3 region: CASSPEGQLYEQYF. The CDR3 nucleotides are TGTGCCAGCAGCCCAGAGGGACAGCTATACGAGCAGTACTTC.

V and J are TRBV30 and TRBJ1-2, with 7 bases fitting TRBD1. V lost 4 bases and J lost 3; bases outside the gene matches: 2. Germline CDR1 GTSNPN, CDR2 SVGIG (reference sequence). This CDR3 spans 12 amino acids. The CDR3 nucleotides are TGTGCCTGGACCCAGGGGGACTATGGCTACACCTTC. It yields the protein CAWTQGDYGYTF.

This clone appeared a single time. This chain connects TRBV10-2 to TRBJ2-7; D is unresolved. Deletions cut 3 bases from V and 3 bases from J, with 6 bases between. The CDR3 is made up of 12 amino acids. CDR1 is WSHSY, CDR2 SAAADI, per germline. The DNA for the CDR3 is TGCGCCAGCAGTGAATCGGGCTACGAGCAGTACTTC. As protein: CASSESGYEQYF.

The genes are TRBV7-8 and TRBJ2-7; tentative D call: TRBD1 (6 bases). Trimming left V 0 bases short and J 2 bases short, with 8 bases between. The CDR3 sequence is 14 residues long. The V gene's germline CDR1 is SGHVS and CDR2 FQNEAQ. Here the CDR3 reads CASSLAQGTYEQYF. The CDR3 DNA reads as TGTGCCAGCAGCTTAGCACAGGGTACCTACGAGCAGTACTTC.

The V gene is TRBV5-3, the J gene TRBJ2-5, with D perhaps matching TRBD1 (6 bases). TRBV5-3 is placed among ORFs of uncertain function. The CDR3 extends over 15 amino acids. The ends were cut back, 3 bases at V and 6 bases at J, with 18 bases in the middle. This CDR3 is CARSSLGRGGKTQYF. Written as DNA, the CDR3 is TGTGCCAGAAGCTCCCTTGGCAGGGGCGGAAAGACCCAGTACTTC.